Each of the 4 T cell receptor beta chains below was sequenced from the same sample in a study of OX40 agonist ivuxolimab in advanced cancers. Libraries were prepared by immunoSEQ multiplex PCR; TCRdb keeps only in-frame clonotypes and omits some of them. The sample lists 50,000 to 65,000 clones, around nine tenths occurring once. The source material was CD4+ or CD8+ T cells sorted from blood, sampled in a trial of the OX40 agonist ivuxolimab. The receptors were sampled from an adult with an advanced solid tumor such as melanoma, head and neck, liver or kidney cancer.

The chain carries TRBV5-8 and TRBJ2-7, with TRBD2 matching over 11 bases. V lost 4 bases, J lost 1 base, and 4 bases stayed unmatched. Germline V lookup: CDR1 SGHTS, CDR2 YDEGEE. This CDR3 has 15 residues. The CDR3 region is CASSHRLAGSYEQYF. The CDR3 DNA reads TGTGCCAGCAGCCACAGACTAGCGGGATCCTACGAGCAGTACTTC.

The chain recombines TRBV28 with TRBJ1-5; D call uncertain. V was pared by 8 bases and J by 0 bases, with 14 bases between. The CDR3 has 15 residues. Looked up from germline, CDR1 is MDHEN and CDR2 is SYDVKM. The DNA for the CDR3 is TGTGCCAGCCTGCCGGCCGGGTATAGCAATCAGCCCCAGCATTTT. It specifies CASLPAGYSNQPQHF.

The chain is built from TRBV19 and TRBJ2-3; TRBD2 matches at 7 bases. Germline values: CDR1 LNHDA, CDR2 SQIVND (reference sequence). There are 14 residues in the CDR3. Trimming at V came to 5 bases and at J to 4 bases, leaving 6 bases not matched to a gene. Written as DNA, the CDR3 is TGTGCCAGTAGTGTGGCGGGAGTCCCAGATACGCAGTATTTT. Its protein is CASSVAGVPDTQYF.

This chain links TRBV5-3 with TRBJ2-3, with 9 bases identical to TRBD1. TRBV5-3 is placed among ORFs of uncertain function. The V segment lost 8 bases and the J segment 3 bases; nucleotides outside the gene matches: 10. This CDR3 contains 15 residues. The CDR3 DNA reads TGTGCCAGCAGCACTACAGGGGGCGAGACAGATACGCAGTATTTT. This codes for CASSTTGGETDTQYF.